The 21 T cell receptor beta chains below all came from one sample that was sequenced in a study of CD8 T cells in Susac syndrome. Reverse transcription of 0.5 to 1 ug RNA was performed with random hexamers. TCRdb redid the calling of the immunoSEQ multiplex PCR reads with MiXCR, one entry per CDR3 protein. Here the sample spans under 200,000 distinct CDR3 sequences, 94% being singletons. Sequencing used CD4+ T cells from PBMCs. These receptors all stem from a human donor with Susac syndrome.

The chain's CDR3 is CASSDHSGGNEQFF. For the CDR3, the DNA is TGTGCCAGCAGTGATCATAGCGGGGGCAATGAGCAGTTCTTC. The gene calls are TRBV25-1 and TRBJ2-1, with 9 bases matching TRBD2. There are 14 residues in the CDR3. V lost 3 bases to trimming and J lost 6 bases; unmatched junction nucleotides: 3. Germline V gene lookup returns CDR1 MGHDK and CDR2 SYGVNS.

The chain carries TRBV4-2 and TRBJ2-3; D gene uncertain. The CDR3 contains 13 residues. Trimming removed 1 base from V and 2 bases from J, with 4 bases in between. Germline CDR1 is LGHNA and CDR2 is YNFKEQ. The CDR3 protein is CASSQGHTDTQYF. The CDR3 DNA follows: TGTGCCAGCAGCCAAGGGCACACAGATACGCAGTATTTT.

This rearrangement joins TRBV2 to TRBJ1-2; D is undetermined. Between the trimmed V and J ends, which lost 5 bases and 2 bases, there was a span of 9 bases. Germline V CDR1 and CDR2: SNHLY, FYNNEI. This CDR3 has 13 amino acids. CDR3 nucleotides: TGTGCCAGCAGTACCGGGGAAAACTATGGCTACACCTTC. Translation: CASSTGENYGYTF.

The J gene is TRBJ2-1, the V gene TRBV29-1, with 7 positions matching TRBD1. The V gene end was trimmed by 2 bases and the J gene end by 3 bases; junction bases not matched to a gene: 7. The length of the CDR3 is 15 residues. CDR1 and CDR2 (germline): SQVTM, ANQGSEA. The CDR3 DNA follows: TGCAGCGTTGAACTCGGGACAGCCAGCTACAATGAGCAGTTCTTC. Protein: CSVELGTASYNEQFF.

This chain links TRBV20-1 with TRBJ1-5, with 7 positions matching TRBD1. Per the germline V gene, CDR1 is DFQATT and CDR2 is SNEGSKA (reference sequence). The CDR3 covers 15 residues. The V and J ends lost 6 bases and 2 bases, in that order; junction bases with no gene match: 10. The chain's CDR3 is CSAVEGQRGNQPQHF. CDR3 nucleotide sequence: TGCAGTGCGGTCGAGGGACAGAGAGGCAATCAGCCCCAGCATTTT.

The rearrangement links TRBV20-1 to TRBJ2-4, with 10 bases that match TRBD1. CDR3 length: 18 residues. Trimming at V came to 6 bases and at J to 1 base, leaving 15 bases not matched to a gene. Germline V gene lookup returns CDR1 DFQATT and CDR2 SNEGSKA (reference sequence). This chain's CDR3 is CSAGPGQGTGRAKNIQYF. The CDR3 nucleotides read TGCAGTGCCGGGCCGGGACAGGGGACCGGTAGGGCCAAAAACATTCAGTACTTC.

The V call is TRBV7-9, the J call TRBJ1-1; 8 nucleotides match TRBD1. J lost 1 base, V lost 8 bases, and 3 bases had no gene match. The CDR3 has 13 amino acids. Looked up from germline, CDR1 is SEHNR and CDR2 is FQNEAQ (reference sequence). CDR3 residues: CASRTGSNTEAFF. CDR3 nucleotides: TGTGCCAGCCGGACAGGGTCGAACACTGAAGCTTTCTTT.

This clonotype was seen only a few times. This chain links TRBV6-1 with TRBJ2-7, with TRBD1 matching over 8 bases. CDR1 is MNHNS, CDR2 SASEGT, per germline. The CDR3 has 15 residues. Losses at the gene ends were 6 bases for V and 5 bases for J; bases not matched to a gene: 12. In DNA, the CDR3 is TGTGCCAGCAGAACGGGAACAGGGGGGAACCACGAGCAGTACTTC. Translated, it gives CASRTGTGGNHEQYF.

This chain uses TRBV2 with TRBJ1-5; 7 bases align to TRBD1. Germline loops: CDR1 SNHLY, CDR2 FYNNEI. The CDR3 is made up of 14 amino acids. V lost 1 base, J lost 7 bases, and 4 bases stayed unmatched. This CDR3 reads CASSEGQGEQPQHF. CDR3 nucleotide sequence: TGTGCCAGCAGTGAAGGACAGGGTGAGCAGCCCCAGCATTTT.

This chain links TRBV20-1 with TRBJ2-1; 8 positions match TRBD2. This CDR3 contains 13 residues. V trimming: 3 bases; J trimming: 7 bases; junction bases outside the gene matches: 5. CDR1 and CDR2 (germline): DFQATT, SNEGSKA (reference sequence). CDR3 residues: CSARGSGVNEQFF. For the CDR3, the DNA is TGCAGTGCTAGGGGTAGCGGGGTGAATGAGCAGTTCTTC.

The chain is built from TRBV15 and TRBJ2-1; 9 bases are shared with TRBD1. Germline CDR1 LNHNV, CDR2 YYDKDF (reference sequence). The CDR3 runs to 15 residues. Trimming removed 7 bases from V and 5 bases from J; junction bases left unmatched: 9. CDR3 nucleotide sequence: TGTGCCACCATAAGTCCGGGACAGGGCCACAATGAGCAGTTCTTC. Residues: CATISPGQGHNEQFF.

CDR3 residues: CASSPRAGGVPGSYTF. CDR3 bases: TGCGCCAGCAGCCCAAGGGCTGGGGGGGTACCAGGGAGCTACACCTTC. This chain connects TRBV5-1 to TRBJ1-2, with D maybe TRBD1 (5 bases). This CDR3 has 16 amino acids. V was shortened by 4 bases and J by 9 bases, with 25 bases between the two germline ends. Germline V gene sequence: CDR1 SGHRS, CDR2 YFSETQ.

This chain links TRBV9 with TRBJ2-1; 12 bases match TRBD2. Germline V gene data show CDR1 as SGDLS and CDR2 as YYNGEE. This CDR3 has 16 residues. The trim removed 0 bases at V and 5 bases at J, leaving 3 bases unmatched. The CDR3 reads CASSVGGLAGNNEQFF. The CDR3 region has the DNA TGTGCCAGCAGCGTAGGTGGACTAGCGGGAAACAATGAGCAGTTCTTC.

V and J are TRBV4-1 and TRBJ2-2, with D tentatively TRBD1 (7 bases). Germline V gene sequence: CDR1 MGHRA, CDR2 YSYEKL. This CDR3 comprises 16 residues. The ends were cut back, 6 bases at V and 1 base at J, with 15 bases in the middle. The DNA for the CDR3 is TGCGCCAGCAGGCGACCAGGGGGAGGGAACACCGGGGAGCTGTTTTTT. This gives the protein CASRRPGGGNTGELFF.

CDR3: CASSQGFFQGGGYTF. As DNA, the CDR3 is TGTGCCAGCAGCCAAGGGTTTTTCCAGGGAGGTGGCTACACCTTC. The chain couples TRBV3-1 to TRBJ1-2; perhaps TRBD1 as D (5 bases). The V and J ends lost 1 base and 7 bases respectively, with 16 bases between them. The CDR3 covers 15 residues. Germline CDR1 is LGHDT and CDR2 is YNNKEL (reference sequence).

This chain links TRBV30 with TRBJ2-7, with D hard to call. V gave up 4 bases and J gave up 3 bases, with 7 bases separating them. Germline-derived CDR1 and CDR2 are GTSNPN and SVGIG (reference sequence). The CDR3 has 11 residues. CDR3 DNA: TGTGCCTGGAAGGGCCACTACGAGCAGTACTTC. This encodes CAWKGHYEQYF.

CDR3 residues: CASNYPLNEQFF. In nucleotides, the CDR3 is TGTGCCAGCAACTACCCACTCAATGAGCAGTTCTTC. The chain employs TRBV7-9 and TRBJ2-1; unclear D gene. Germline V gives CDR1 SEHNR, CDR2 FQNEAQ (reference sequence). Trimming took off 7 bases at V and 6 bases at J, with 10 bases between the two ends. The CDR3 totals 12 residues.

The rearrangement joins TRBV5-1 to TRBJ1-2; D remains ambiguous. This CDR3 is 14 amino acids long. Germline V gene data show CDR1 as SGHRS and CDR2 as YFSETQ. Trimming cost V 2 bases and J 8 bases, with 16 bases left between them. Here the CDR3 DNA reads TGCGCCAGCAGCTTCGGGCGGGAGAGTGTCGGCTACACCTTC. It translates to CASSFGRESVGYTF.

With respect to this clonotype: An end of the junction differs from the germline gene, which may be a read error. The rearrangement joins TRBV7-7 to TRBJ1-2; D is possibly TRBD1 (5 bases). Germline assignment: CDR1 SSHAT and CDR2 FNYEAQ (reference sequence). CDR3 length: 14 residues. CDR3 nucleotides: TGTGCTAGCAGGGTTGTGGCATCTAACTATGGCTACACCTTC. It translates to CASRVVASNYGYTF.

This chain joins TRBV15 and TRBJ2-7; D uncertain. CDR1 is LNHNV and CDR2 is YYDKDF in the germline V gene (reference sequence). The V gene lost 0 bases and the J gene lost 7 bases, with 13 bases spanning the gap. CDR3 length: 14 amino acids. The chain's CDR3 is CATSRDSGFGEQYF. As DNA, the CDR3 is TGTGCCACCAGCAGAGATAGTGGGTTCGGGGAGCAGTACTTC.

This rearrangement joins TRBV5-1 to TRBJ2-3, with D possibly matching TRBD2 (6 bases). The CDR3 sequence is 16 residues long. Germline loops: CDR1 SGHRS, CDR2 YFSETQ. V was trimmed by 4 bases and J by 2 bases, leaving 17 bases between them. In nucleotides, the CDR3 is TGCGCCAGCAGCCCTGGACTAACTAGCTTCACAGATACGCAGTATTTT. This sequence encodes CASSPGLTSFTDTQYF.